This paragraph covers one T cell receptor beta chain sequence. No antigen is known for it. Base qualities are missing; no much larger clone stands one base away. The entry originates in a study of radiation and T cells in renal cell carcinoma (dated by TCRdb to about 2020). About the study as a whole: The samples were drawn from a clinical trial, where primary renal cell carcinomas were treated with 15 Gy of stereotactic body radiation therapy and then removed by nephrectomy 4 weeks afterward. A total of roughly 53 samples underwent TCR beta sequencing, made up of about 26 tumors and about 27 peripheral blood samples. Across all 53 samples, 4,016,671 unique CDR3 nucleotide sequences encoding 2 million to 3 million unique CDR3 amino acid sequences were identified. Broader findings and caveats from the paper: In blood, the top tumor clonotypes increased from baseline to 2 weeks after radiation and then shrank by 4 weeks, which suggests a temporary expansion of tumor-resident clones. Because pretreatment tumor biopsies were not available, the study could not determine whether clonotypes were already present within the tumor at baseline. Dynamics of the blood repertoire were not tracked past 4 weeks after treatment. Effects of radiation dose or scheduling on the TCR repertoire could not be addressed with the single-armed trial design.

The immunoSEQ kit was used, according to the manufacturer's recommendations, to generate TCR beta libraries from genomic DNA. For library preparation, a first multiplex PCR was performed with proprietary primers, followed by a second PCR in which unique barcodes were added, and bead cleanups were performed after each round. Each sample batch included a kit-provided positive control reaction and a negative control reaction. The final libraries were assessed on an Agilent 4200 TapeStation D1000 ScreenTape, pooled by volume, and quantified by qPCR. Sequencing was performed on an Illumina NextSeq500 using a MidOutput 150-cycle cartridge, with 156 Read1 cycles, 15 Index1 cycles, and the kit custom primers. The pooled library was loaded at approximately 1 pM, with a roughly 18% PhiX control spiked in. Under the source paper's analysis protocol: Vendor-processed data were analyzed in R, and a clonotype was defined as all T cells sharing the same CDR3 nucleotide sequence. For clone abundance analyses, frequencies were normalized to the 10,000 most abundant clones in each sample. Public T cell clones, which averaged fewer than five per sample, were removed prior to analysis. Tumor-enriched clonotypes and baseline blood-enriched clonotypes were defined as those with an abundance difference of at least 32-fold between compartments. A beta-binomial differential abundance model was applied to find clonotypes that expanded or contracted between blood time points. Tumor-blood repertoire similarity was measured with the Baroni-Urbani and Buser coefficient, and groups were compared using two-tailed Wilcoxon tests in R. TCRdb holds this immuneACCESS table with in-frame rearrangements only. Some clones are missing; in checked studies, unresolved V genes explain under half, and the rest has no known cause. V and J calls and clone size are as listed in that table; D and trimming were resolved from the DNA. The sample contains 95,000 or so clones, 70% to 90% of them found a single time. The ten top clones hold almost 8% of the sample.

Including cysteine and phenylalanine, the CDR3 has 20 amino acids. Kept here is only the CDR3 DNA, which spans 60 bases and is read in frame from base 1. Trimming costs V 0 bases and J 1 base, and their ends lie 23 bases apart. Reading the germline V gene gives CDR1 LGHNA and CDR2 YSLEER. Reading the label with the study, this specimen's time point is: baseline pretreatment blood. The treatment or condition label on this specimen signifies: 15 Gy SBRT to primary tumor, nephrectomy 4 weeks later. Serial peripheral blood from radiation-treated patients was sampled at baseline, 2 weeks and 4 weeks after SBRT to track tumor-enriched clonotypes. Every patient's renal cell carcinoma showed clear cell pathology. The QIAamp DNA Blood Mini Kit (Qiagen) was used to prepare genomic DNA for TCR sequencing. The analyses included only samples that passed all quality control checks.

The specimen comprised blood, sampled from a patient whose treatment included radiotherapy and nephrectomy. The chain is encoded by TRBV4-3 joined to TRBJ2-3; TRBD2 might be the D gene, on 6 matching bases. This clonotype was obtained from a man aged 50 to 59 with renal cell carcinoma. The CDR3 region has the sequence CASSQDLWRGGQIGTDTQYF. The sequenced DNA: TGCGCCAGCAGCCAAGATTTATGGAGGGGTGGTCAAATCGGCACAGATACGCAGTATTTT.